These 17 T cell receptor beta chains came from one sample sequenced in a study of tumour-infiltrating T cells in Burkitt lymphoma. Data came from immunoSEQ multiplex PCR; TCRdb stores just in-frame clones and leaves some out. The sample holds about 50,000 clones; around 30% are singletons and the top ten take roughly 2.6%. The sample was tumor tissue. The source is a human donor with Burkitt lymphoma.

This clone appeared a few times. CDR3 coding DNA: TGTGCCAGCAGCAAAGGGAGGGCTAATTCACCCCTCCACTTT. Protein product: CASSKGRANSPLHF. The rearrangement links TRBV6-5 to TRBJ1-6; D is unresolved. From germline, CDR1 is MNHEY and CDR2 SVGAGI. Trimming cost V 6 bases and J 6 bases, with 12 bases left between them. The length of the CDR3 is 14 residues.

The V call is TRBV21-1, the J call TRBJ2-1; the table's D call, TRBD2, has no DNA check behind it. TRBV21-1 is a recognized pseudogene. This CDR3 spans 16 amino acids. Written as DNA, the CDR3 is TGTGCCAGCAGCAAAGTGGAGACTAGCGGGGACAATGAGCAGTTCTTC. Residues: CASSKVETSGDNEQFF.

This chain connects TRBV7-9 to TRBJ1-2; 9 nucleotides agree with TRBD1. Germline V gene data show CDR1 as SEHNR and CDR2 as FQNEAQ (reference sequence). V gave up 5 bases and J gave up 8 bases; unmatched junction bases: 9. CDR3 length: 14 amino acids. The CDR3: CASSPSTGGGGYTF. CDR3 nucleotides: TGTGCCAGCAGCCCGTCGACAGGGGGAGGCGGCTACACCTTC.

CDR3 DNA: TGTGCCAGCAGTTCGCTCCATTCACCCCTCCACTTT. This codes for CASSSLHSPLHF. This chain links TRBV27 with TRBJ1-6; D not resolved. V dropped 4 bases and J dropped 8 bases, with 6 bases sitting between them. CDR3 length: 12 amino acids. Germline V gene sequence: CDR1 MNHEY, CDR2 SMNVEV (reference sequence).

The CDR3 sequence: CASSYRVLNTEAFF. In DNA form, the CDR3 reads TGTGCCAGCAGTTACAGGGTGCTGAACACTGAAGCTTTCTTT. J is TRBJ1-1 and V is TRBV6-6; D remains unclear. Germline CDR1 and CDR2: MNHNY and SVGAGI (reference sequence). The CDR3 loop spans 14 amino acids. Trimming shortened V by 2 bases and J by 0 bases, and 7 bases separated the two germline ends.

The gene calls are TRBV6-1 and TRBJ2-1; D may match TRBD1 or TRBD2 (6 bases each). This CDR3 has 15 residues. Germline lookup yields CDR1 MNHNS and CDR2 SASEGT. Trimming shortened V by 5 bases and J by 9 bases, and 20 bases separated the two germline ends. The DNA of the CDR3 is TGTGCCAGCAGTTCTGAAGGGGGGAATTTCGGTGAGCAGTTCTTC. Translated: CASSSEGGNFGEQFF.

The chain employs TRBV7-2 and TRBJ2-2; D may be TRBD1 or TRBD2 (5 bases each). The CDR3 runs 15 residues. Germline CDR1 SGHTA, CDR2 FQGNSA. The V end was cut by 2 bases, the J end by 5 bases, with 12 bases between. The CDR3 DNA follows: TGTGCCAGCAGCTTACGCTCCGAGGGGACCGGGGAGCTGTTTTTT. It codes for CASSLRSEGTGELFF.

The rearrangement uses TRBV10-2 and TRBJ2-7; D is unclear. This CDR3 comprises 13 residues. Germline CDR1 is WSHSY and CDR2 is SAAADI. With 3 bases removed from V and 6 bases from J, the gap between germline ends came to 12 bases. The CDR3 DNA reads TGCGCCAGCAGTGATAGGGTAGTTGGCGAGCAGTACTTC. This gives the protein CASSDRVVGEQYF.

This clone was observed a few times. This chain links TRBV30 with TRBJ1-5, with D perhaps TRBD1 (6 bases). This CDR3 contains 14 residues. The germline V gene has CDR1 GTSNPN and CDR2 SVGIG (reference sequence). The V gene lost 3 bases and the J gene lost 3 bases, with 12 bases spanning the gap. In nucleotides, the CDR3 is TGTGCCTGGAGCGGGGGGGGCCCCAATCAGCCCCAGCATTTT. This sequence encodes CAWSGGGPNQPQHF.

The chain joins TRBV11-2 to TRBJ2-3; a possible D gene is TRBD1 (5 bases). The CDR3 has 14 amino acids. Germline loops: CDR1 SGHAT, CDR2 FQNNGV. V gave up 0 bases and J gave up 5 bases, with 9 bases separating them. The CDR3 reads CASSLDLGQDTQYF. CDR3 DNA sequence: TGTGCCAGCAGCTTAGACCTAGGACAAGATACGCAGTATTTT. The whole variable domain, remainder taken from reference TRBV11-2 and TRBJ2-3, is EAGVAQSPRYKIIEKRQSVAFWCNPISGHATLYWYQQILGQGPKLLIQFQNNGVVDDSQLPKDRFSAERLKGVDSTLKIQPAKLEDSAVYLCASSLDLGQDTQYFGPGTRLTVL.

This clone was seen a handful of times. CDR3 in amino acids: CASSGTVRGTGELFF. The DNA for the CDR3 is TGCGCCAGCAGCGGTACCGTCAGGGGGACCGGGGAGCTGTTTTTT. J is TRBJ2-2 and V is TRBV5-1; 7 positions match TRBD1. Germline V CDR1 and CDR2: SGHRS, YFSETQ. Germline trimming cut 4 bases from V and 5 bases from J; bases unmatched to any gene: 8. This CDR3 is built from 15 residues.

The V call is TRBV5-6, the J call TRBJ2-7; D is perhaps TRBD2 (6 bases). Trimming left V 3 bases short and J 6 bases short, with 16 bases between. The CDR3 runs to 14 residues. Germline CDR1 SGHDT, CDR2 YYEEEE. The DNA for the CDR3 is TGTGCCAGCAGCTCCTGGGGTAGGGGAGGCGAGCAGTACTTC. Translating gives CASSSWGRGGEQYF.

This clone was seen a few times. The chain carries TRBV27 and TRBJ2-7; D unclear. The V gene's germline CDR1 is MNHEY and CDR2 SMNVEV (reference sequence). The CDR3 length is 13 residues. Trimming removed 1 base at V and 6 bases at J, with 10 bases between. For the CDR3, the DNA is TGTGCCAGCAGTTTATACCCCCCGCTCGAGCAGTACTTC. Its translation is CASSLYPPLEQYF.

The CDR3 here is CASSPAGTLNTGELFF. As DNA, the CDR3 is TGTGCCAGCAGCCCAGCCGGGACACTGAACACCGGGGAGCTGTTTTTT. The J gene is TRBJ2-2, the V gene TRBV5-6, with a possible D match to TRBD1 (6 bases). Germline-derived CDR1 and CDR2 are SGHDT and YYEEEE. Trimming pared 4 bases from V and 1 base from J, leaving 14 bases between. The CDR3 has 16 residues.

The CDR3 is CATSITGRVQYF. CDR3 nucleotide sequence: TGTGCCACCAGCATTACAGGGAGGGTGCAGTACTTC. This chain joins TRBV15 and TRBJ2-7, with D possibly TRBD2 on 7 matching bases. Trimming took 4 bases from V and 9 from J, leaving 13 bases between them. In germline, CDR1 is LNHNV, CDR2 YYDKDF (reference sequence). The CDR3 runs 12 residues.

This clone was seen a handful of times. V gene TRBV6-4 combines with J gene TRBJ2-3, with 9 bases lining up with TRBD2. CDR3 size: 14 residues. The V gene's germline CDR1 is MRHNA and CDR2 SNTAGT. With V trimmed by 5 bases and J by 2 bases, 2 bases remained unmatched. CDR3 nucleotide sequence: TGTGCCAGCAGTCCTAGCGGGAACACAGATACGCAGTATTTT. Encoded protein: CASSPSGNTDTQYF.

The chain uses TRBV6-5 and TRBJ1-2; D unclear. There are 13 residues in the CDR3. Trimming removed 1 base at V and 4 bases at J, with 7 bases between. Germline V gives CDR1 MNHEY, CDR2 SVGAGI. CDR3 coding DNA: TGTGCCAGCAGTTACTTCGGGTCCTATGGCTACACCTTC. Protein product: CASSYFGSYGYTF.